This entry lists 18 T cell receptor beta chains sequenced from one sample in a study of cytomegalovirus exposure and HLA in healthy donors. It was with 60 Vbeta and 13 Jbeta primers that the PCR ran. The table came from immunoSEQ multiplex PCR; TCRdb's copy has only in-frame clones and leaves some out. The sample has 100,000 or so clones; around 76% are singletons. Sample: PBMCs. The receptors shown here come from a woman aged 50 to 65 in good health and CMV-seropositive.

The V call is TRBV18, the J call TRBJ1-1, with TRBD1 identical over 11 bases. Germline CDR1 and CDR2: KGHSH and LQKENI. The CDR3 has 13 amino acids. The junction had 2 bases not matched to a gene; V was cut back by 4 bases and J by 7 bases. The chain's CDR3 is CASSQGQGVEAFF. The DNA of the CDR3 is TGTGCCAGCTCACAGGGACAGGGGGTTGAAGCTTTCTTT.

CDR3 residues: CATLLAGGTTDTQYF. The CDR3 DNA reads TGTGCCACCTTACTAGCGGGAGGGACCACAGATACGCAGTATTTT. The V gene is TRBV15, the J gene TRBJ2-3; TRBD2 agrees at 13 bases. The ends lost 8 bases at V and 2 bases at J; junction bases unmatched: 4. The length of the CDR3 is 15 residues. Germline assignment: CDR1 LNHNV and CDR2 YYDKDF (reference sequence).

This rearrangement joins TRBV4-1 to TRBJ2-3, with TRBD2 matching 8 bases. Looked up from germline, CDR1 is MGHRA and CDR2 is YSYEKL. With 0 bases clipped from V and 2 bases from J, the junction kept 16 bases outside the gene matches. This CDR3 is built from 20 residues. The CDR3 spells CASSQEGALESGSLTDTQYF. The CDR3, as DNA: TGCGCCAGCAGCCAAGAAGGGGCTCTTGAGAGCGGGAGTCTCACAGATACGCAGTATTTT.

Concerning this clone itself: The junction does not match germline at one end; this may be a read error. The CDR3 nucleotides are TGTGCCGGCAGTGCTGGAGTAATCACAGATACGCAGTATTTT. Its translation is CAGSAGVITDTQYF. The V gene is TRBV2, the J gene TRBJ2-3, with D hard to call. This CDR3 is built from 14 residues. Germline CDR1 and CDR2: SNHLY and FYNNEI.

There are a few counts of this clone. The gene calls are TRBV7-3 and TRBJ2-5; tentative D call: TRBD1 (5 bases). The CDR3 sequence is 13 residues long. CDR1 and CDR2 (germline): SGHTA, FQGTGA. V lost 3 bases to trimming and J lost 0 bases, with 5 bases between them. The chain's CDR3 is CASSLGHQETQYF. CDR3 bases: TGTGCCAGCAGCTTGGGGCACCAAGAGACCCAGTACTTC.

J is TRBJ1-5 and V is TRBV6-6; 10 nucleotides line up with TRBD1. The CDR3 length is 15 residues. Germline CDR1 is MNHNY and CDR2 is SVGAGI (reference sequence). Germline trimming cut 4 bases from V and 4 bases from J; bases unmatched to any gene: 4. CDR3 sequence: CASSSDRGPNQPQHF. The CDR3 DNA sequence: TGTGCCAGCAGTTCCGACAGGGGGCCGAATCAGCCCCAGCATTTT.

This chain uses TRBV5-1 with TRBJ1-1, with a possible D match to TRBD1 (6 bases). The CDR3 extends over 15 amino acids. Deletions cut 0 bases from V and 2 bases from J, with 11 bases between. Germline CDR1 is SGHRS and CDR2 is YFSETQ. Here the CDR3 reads CASSLGGLGNTEAFF. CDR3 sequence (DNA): TGCGCCAGCAGCTTGGGGGGGCTCGGAAACACTGAAGCTTTCTTT.

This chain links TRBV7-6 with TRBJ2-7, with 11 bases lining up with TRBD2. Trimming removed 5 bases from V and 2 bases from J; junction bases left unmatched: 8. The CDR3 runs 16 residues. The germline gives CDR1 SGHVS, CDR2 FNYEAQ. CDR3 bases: TGTGCCAGCAGCCCAAGACTAGCGGGAACTCCCTACGAGCAGTACTTC. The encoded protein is CASSPRLAGTPYEQYF.

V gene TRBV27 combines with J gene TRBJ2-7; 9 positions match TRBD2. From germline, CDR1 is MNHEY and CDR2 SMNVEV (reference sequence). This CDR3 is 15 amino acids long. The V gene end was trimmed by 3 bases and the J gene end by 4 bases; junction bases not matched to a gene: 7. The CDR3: CASSFLAGGIYEQYF. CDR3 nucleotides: TGTGCCAGCAGTTTTTTGGCGGGAGGGATATACGAGCAGTACTTC.

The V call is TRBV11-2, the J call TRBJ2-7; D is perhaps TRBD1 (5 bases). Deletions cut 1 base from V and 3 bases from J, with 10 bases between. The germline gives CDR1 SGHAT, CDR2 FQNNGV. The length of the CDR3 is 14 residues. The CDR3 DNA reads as TGTGCCAGCAGCTTAGCCGGAGACAGCTACGAGCAGTACTTC. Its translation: CASSLAGDSYEQYF.

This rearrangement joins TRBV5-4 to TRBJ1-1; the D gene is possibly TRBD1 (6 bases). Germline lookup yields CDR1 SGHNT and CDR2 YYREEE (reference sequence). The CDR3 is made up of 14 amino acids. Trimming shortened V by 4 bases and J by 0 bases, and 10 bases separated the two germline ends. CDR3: CASSQQGLNTEAFF. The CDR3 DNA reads TGTGCCAGCAGCCAACAGGGCTTGAACACTGAAGCTTTCTTT.

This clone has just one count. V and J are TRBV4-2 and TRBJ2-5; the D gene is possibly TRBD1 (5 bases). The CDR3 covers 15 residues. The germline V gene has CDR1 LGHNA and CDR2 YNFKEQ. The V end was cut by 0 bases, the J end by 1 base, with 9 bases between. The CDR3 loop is CASSQDLGVQETQYF. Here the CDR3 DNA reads TGTGCCAGCAGCCAAGATCTAGGGGTCCAAGAGACCCAGTACTTC.

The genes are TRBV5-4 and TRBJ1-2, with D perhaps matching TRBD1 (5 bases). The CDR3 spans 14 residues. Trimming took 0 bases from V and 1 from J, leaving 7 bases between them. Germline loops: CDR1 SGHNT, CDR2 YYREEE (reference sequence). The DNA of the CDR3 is TGTGCCAGCAGCTTGGATAGGGGTAACTATGGCTACACCTTC. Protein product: CASSLDRGNYGYTF.

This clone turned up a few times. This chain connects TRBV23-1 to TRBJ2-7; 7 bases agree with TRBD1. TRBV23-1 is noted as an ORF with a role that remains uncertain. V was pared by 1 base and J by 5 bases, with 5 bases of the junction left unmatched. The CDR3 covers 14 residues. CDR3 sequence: CASSQFGTAHEQYF. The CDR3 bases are TGCGCCAGCAGTCAATTCGGGACAGCCCACGAGCAGTACTTC.

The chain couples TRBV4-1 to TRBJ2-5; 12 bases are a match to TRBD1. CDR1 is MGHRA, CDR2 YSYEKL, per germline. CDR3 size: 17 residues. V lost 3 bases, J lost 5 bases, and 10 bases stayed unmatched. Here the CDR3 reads CASSQGTGGFSWETQYF. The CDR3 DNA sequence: TGCGCCAGCAGCCAGGGGACAGGGGGCTTTTCATGGGAGACCCAGTACTTC.

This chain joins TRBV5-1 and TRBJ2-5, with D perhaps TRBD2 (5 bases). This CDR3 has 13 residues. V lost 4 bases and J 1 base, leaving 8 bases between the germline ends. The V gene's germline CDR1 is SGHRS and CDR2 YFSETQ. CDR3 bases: TGCGCCAGCAGCGAGGGATCCCAAGAGACCCAGTACTTC. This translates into CASSEGSQETQYF.

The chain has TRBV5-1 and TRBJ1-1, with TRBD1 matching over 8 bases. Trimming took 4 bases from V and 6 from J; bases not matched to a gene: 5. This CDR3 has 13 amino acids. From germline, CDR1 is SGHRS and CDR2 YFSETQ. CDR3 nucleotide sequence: TGCGCCAGCAGCCCGGACAGGGTCTCTGAAGCTTTCTTT. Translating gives CASSPDRVSEAFF.

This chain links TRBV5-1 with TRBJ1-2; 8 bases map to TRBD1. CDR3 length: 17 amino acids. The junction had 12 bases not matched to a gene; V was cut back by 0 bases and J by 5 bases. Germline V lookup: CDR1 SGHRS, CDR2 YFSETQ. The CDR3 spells CASSLGALDRGTYGYTF. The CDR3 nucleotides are TGCGCCAGCAGCTTGGGTGCCCTCGACAGGGGCACATATGGCTACACCTTC.